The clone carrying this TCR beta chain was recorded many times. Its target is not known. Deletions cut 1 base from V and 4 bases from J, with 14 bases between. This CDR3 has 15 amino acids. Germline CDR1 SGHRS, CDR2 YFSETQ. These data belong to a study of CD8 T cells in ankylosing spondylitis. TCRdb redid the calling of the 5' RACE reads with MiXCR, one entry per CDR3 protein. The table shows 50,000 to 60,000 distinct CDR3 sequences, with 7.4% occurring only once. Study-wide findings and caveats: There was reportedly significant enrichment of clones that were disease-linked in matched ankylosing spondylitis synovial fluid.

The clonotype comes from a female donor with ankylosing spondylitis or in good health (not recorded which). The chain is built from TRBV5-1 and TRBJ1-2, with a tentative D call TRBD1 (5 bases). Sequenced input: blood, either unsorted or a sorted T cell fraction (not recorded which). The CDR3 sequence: CASSLPGGRGYGYTF. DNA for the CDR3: TGCGCCAGCAGCTTGCCCGGGGGAAGAGGCTATGGCTACACCTTC.